What follows are 25 T cell receptor beta chains derived from one specimen sequenced in a study of cytomegalovirus exposure and HLA in healthy donors. This PCR relied on a set of 60 Vbeta primers and 13 Jbeta primers. Libraries were prepared by immunoSEQ multiplex PCR; TCRdb keeps only in-frame clonotypes and omits some of them. Of about 130,000 clones listed, roughly 88% were seen once; the top ten hold just under 3%. What was sequenced was PBMCs. The receptors originated from a woman aged 18 to 35 in good health and CMV-seropositive.

The table lists this clone with a count of one. This likely comes from a read error, as the CDR3 has no conserved phenylalanine or tryptophan at its end. The V call is TRBV11-2, the J call TRBJ2-7; tentatively, D is TRBD1 (7 bases). Germline assignment: CDR1 SGHAT and CDR2 FQNNGV. With 5 bases removed from V and 5 bases from J, the gap between germline ends came to 16 bases. CDR3 size: 14 residues. The CDR3 DNA is TGTGCCAGCAGCCCGGAGGGGGCATGGGACGAGCAGTACCTC. Encoded protein: CASSPEGAWDEQYL.

The V gene is TRBV5-6, the J gene TRBJ2-7; possible D gene TRBD2, 6 bases. The V gene lost 2 bases and the J gene lost 3 bases, with 12 bases spanning the gap. Per the germline V gene, CDR1 is SGHDT and CDR2 is YYEEEE. The CDR3 loop spans 14 amino acids. The CDR3 sequence is CASSFGTSFYEQYF. CDR3 nucleotides: TGTGCCAGCAGCTTCGGGACTTCTTTCTACGAGCAGTACTTC.

This clone came up once. The chain uses TRBV28 and TRBJ1-2; D is possibly TRBD1 (5 bases). Looked up from germline, CDR1 is MDHEN and CDR2 is SYDVKM. The CDR3 is made up of 14 amino acids. The V end lost 5 bases, the J end lost 3 bases, and 13 bases lay between the germline ends. The CDR3 loop is CASSLGPGDYGYTF. CDR3 coding DNA: TGTGCCAGCAGTCTCGGCCCGGGGGACTATGGCTACACCTTC.

The chain has TRBV7-9 and TRBJ2-2; D may be TRBD1 (5 bases). The CDR3 length is 16 residues. Between the trimmed V and J ends, which lost 4 bases and 1 base, there was a span of 13 bases. The germline V gene encodes CDR1 SEHNR and CDR2 FQNEAQ (reference sequence). The CDR3: CASSSLRGKNTGELFF. The CDR3 DNA sequence: TGTGCCAGCAGCTCCCTTAGGGGAAAGAACACCGGGGAGCTGTTTTTT.

The rearrangement joins TRBV5-6 to TRBJ2-3; the match to TRBD2 covers 11 bases. The J segment lost 15 bases and the V segment lost 5 bases, leaving 17 bases of the junction unmatched. Germline V lookup: CDR1 SGHDT, CDR2 YYEEEE. The CDR3 is 15 amino acids. This CDR3 is CASSWGPTSGGPQYF. The CDR3 DNA reads as TGTGCCAGCAGTTGGGGCCCCACTAGCGGGGGCCCTCAATATTTT.

The rearrangement joins TRBV7-6 to TRBJ2-1; TRBD1 might be the D (5 bases). The CDR3 runs 14 residues. The V gene's germline CDR1 is SGHVS and CDR2 FNYEAQ. Between the trimmed V and J ends, which lost 4 bases and 3 bases, there was a span of 10 bases. The CDR3 bases are TGTGCCAGCAGCTCTCGACAGAACTACAATGAGCAGTTCTTC. Amino acid sequence: CASSSRQNYNEQFF. Using reference TRBV7-6 and TRBJ2-1 for the parts outside the CDR3, the full variable domain is GAGVSQSPRYKVTKRGQDVALRCDPISGHVSLYWYRQALGQGPEFLTYFNYEAQQDKSGLPNDRFSAERPEGSISTLTIQRTEQRDSAMYRCASSSRQNYNEQFFGPGTRLTVL.

This clone was observed a single time. The rearrangement uses TRBV7-9 and TRBJ2-1; the D is unclear. V lost 1 base to trimming and J lost 7 bases, with 17 bases between them. From germline, CDR1 is SEHNR and CDR2 FQNEAQ (reference sequence). The CDR3 is made up of 16 amino acids. For the CDR3, the DNA is TGTGCCAGCAGCTTAGACCTAGGTTTAGTCCAGAATGAGCAGTTCTTC. As protein: CASSLDLGLVQNEQFF.

The rearrangement joins TRBV6-6 to TRBJ2-3; possible D gene TRBD1, 5 bases. Deletions cut 6 bases from V and 2 bases from J, with 15 bases between. Germline CDR1 MNHNY, CDR2 SVGAGI (reference sequence). The CDR3 runs 15 residues. DNA for the CDR3: TGTGCCAGCAGAGACAGAAGCCCACTCACAGATACGCAGTATTTT. This translates into CASRDRSPLTDTQYF.

This chain joins TRBV25-1 and TRBJ1-4; 7 nucleotides align to TRBD1. CDR3 length: 14 amino acids. The trim removed 5 bases at V and 7 bases at J, leaving 7 bases unmatched. Germline V CDR1 and CDR2: MGHDK, SYGVNS. CDR3 amino acids: CASSKRTGPEKLFF. Written as DNA, the CDR3 is TGTGCCAGCAGTAAAAGGACAGGACCTGAAAAACTGTTTTTT. The full variable domain, its missing parts supplied by reference TRBV25-1 and TRBJ1-4, is EADIYQTPRYLVIGTGKKITLECSQTMGHDKMYWYQQDPGMELHLIHYSYGVNSTEKGDLSSESTVSRIRTEHFPLTLESARPSHTSQYLCASSKRTGPEKLFFGSGTQLSVL.

CDR3 nucleotides: TGCAGCGTTGAACCCGGGGGCACAGATACGCAGTATTTT. It yields the protein CSVEPGGTDTQYF. This sequence joins TRBV29-1 and TRBJ2-3; D possibly corresponds to TRBD2 (5 bases). The CDR3 has 13 amino acids. Trimming removed 2 bases at V and 1 base at J, with 7 bases between. The germline CDR1 and CDR2 sequences are SQVTM and ANQGSEA.

This chain joins TRBV29-1 and TRBJ2-7, with 9 bases fitting TRBD1. V was pared by 6 bases and J by 4 bases, with 4 bases of the junction left unmatched. Germline CDR1 is SQVTM and CDR2 is ANQGSEA. CDR3 length: 12 residues. The DNA for the CDR3 is TGCAGCGTCGGACAGGGGTGGTACGAGCAGTACTTC. Encoded protein: CSVGQGWYEQYF.

With regard to this clone: Other DNA sequences of this sample code for an identical CDR3. The chain couples TRBV7-9 to TRBJ2-3, with a weak D call TRBD2 (6 bases). V was cut by 5 bases and J by 6 bases, with 21 bases left in between. Germline values: CDR1 SEHNR, CDR2 FQNEAQ (reference sequence). This CDR3 comprises 16 residues. The CDR3: CASSPPFRAGLDTQYF. Here the CDR3 DNA reads TGTGCCAGCAGCCCGCCGTTTCGAGCGGGTCTGGATACGCAGTATTTT.

The gene calls are TRBV7-9 and TRBJ2-7; 14 bases agree with TRBD2. Germline values: CDR1 SEHNR, CDR2 FQNEAQ (reference sequence). The CDR3 is 16 residues long. Trimming took 5 bases from V and 1 from J; bases not matched to a gene: 4. The CDR3 here is CASSPRTSGGSYEQYF. The CDR3 DNA reads as TGTGCCAGCAGCCCTCGGACTAGCGGGGGGTCCTACGAGCAGTACTTC.

The J gene is TRBJ1-2, the V gene TRBV6-1; D remains ambiguous. The CDR3 runs 12 residues. Trimming stripped 2 bases from V and 7 bases from J, with 8 bases between. Germline V gene data show CDR1 as MNHNS and CDR2 as SASEGT. CDR3 in DNA: TGTGCCAGCAGTGAATTGGGCAGTGGCTACACCTTC. Its protein is CASSELGSGYTF.

On this clone itself: Relative to the germline gene, one junction end is altered; a read error may explain this. The CDR3 protein is CAGSLLQGTEKLFF. CDR3 DNA sequence: TGTGCCGGCAGCTTGCTACAGGGTACTGAAAAACTGTTTTTT. The V gene is TRBV5-6, the J gene TRBJ1-4; D is possibly TRBD1 (6 bases). The CDR3 has 14 residues. Germline V gene sequence: CDR1 SGHDT, CDR2 YYEEEE.

The V and J genes are TRBV19 and TRBJ1-5; 7 positions agree with TRBD1. Looked up from germline, CDR1 is LNHDA and CDR2 is SQIVND (reference sequence). CDR3 length: 13 amino acids. The ends lost 9 bases at V and 2 bases at J; junction bases unmatched: 4. CDR3 coding DNA: TGTGCCAGCCGAGACAGGGGCAATCAGCCCCAGCATTTT. Protein: CASRDRGNQPQHF.

V usage is TRBV20-1 and J usage is TRBJ1-4; no firm D call. The V gene's germline CDR1 is DFQATT and CDR2 SNEGSKA (reference sequence). The CDR3 loop spans 11 amino acids. V lost 4 bases, J lost 8 bases, and 8 bases lay in between. The CDR3 spells CSATQTEKLFF. The CDR3 region has the DNA TGCAGTGCTACACAGACAGAAAAACTGTTTTTT.

This rearrangement joins TRBV27 to TRBJ2-1, with D uncertain. This CDR3 has 13 residues. Deletions cut 5 bases from V and 8 bases from J, with 13 bases between. Germline V gene lookup returns CDR1 MNHEY and CDR2 SMNVEV (reference sequence). CDR3 in DNA: TGTGCCAGCAGTCTCCAACGGAGAGATGAGCAGTTCTTC. Translating gives CASSLQRRDEQFF.

The chain couples TRBV5-4 to TRBJ1-1, with D possibly being TRBD1 (6 bases). The CDR3 loop spans 13 amino acids. CDR1 and CDR2 from the germline V gene are SGHNT and YYREEE (reference sequence). The germline V and J ends were trimmed by 1 base and 8 bases, with 12 bases remaining between them. The CDR3 reads CASSLSGAPEAFF. The DNA for the CDR3 is TGTGCCAGCAGCTTGTCAGGGGCCCCCGAAGCTTTCTTT.

The chain carries TRBV6-5 and TRBJ1-5; the match to TRBD1 covers 9 bases. This CDR3 spans 15 amino acids. With 5 bases clipped from V and 4 bases from J, the junction kept 6 bases outside the gene matches. Germline-derived CDR1 and CDR2 are MNHEY and SVGAGI. The CDR3 DNA sequence: TGTGCCAGCAGTGGGGGGACAGGGAAGAATCAGCCCCAGCATTTT. Translated: CASSGGTGKNQPQHF.

This clone has a single count. CDR3 nucleotide sequence: TGTGCCAGCAGCCAAGATAGTGGGGGGGCCGGCGGGGAGCTGTTTTTT. Residues: CASSQDSGGAGGELFF. The chain couples TRBV4-2 to TRBJ2-2, with D possibly TRBD2 on 7 matching bases. Trimming pared 0 bases from V and 7 bases from J, leaving 15 bases between. This CDR3 is built from 16 residues. From germline, CDR1 is LGHNA and CDR2 YNFKEQ.

J is TRBJ2-1 and V is TRBV5-1; 10 bases are shared with TRBD2. The J segment lost 2 bases and the V segment lost 3 bases, leaving 2 bases of the junction unmatched. The CDR3 consists of 15 residues. Germline CDR1 is SGHRS and CDR2 is YFSETQ. The CDR3 loop reads CASSSAGGPYNEQFF. The CDR3 region has the DNA TGCGCCAGCAGCTCAGCGGGGGGGCCCTACAATGAGCAGTTCTTC. Full variable domain (rest looked up from reference TRBV5-1 and TRBJ2-1): KAGVTQTPRYLIKTRGQQVTLSCSPISGHRSVSWYQQTPGQGLQFLFEYFSETQRNKGNFPGRFSGRQFSNSRSEMNVSTLELGDSALYLCASSSAGGPYNEQFFGPGTRLTVL.

This chain connects TRBV27 to TRBJ2-5; 11 positions agree with TRBD2. V was pared by 6 bases and J by 2 bases, with 5 bases of the junction left unmatched. The CDR3 has 15 residues. CDR1 is MNHEY, CDR2 SMNVEV, per germline (reference sequence). The CDR3 bases are TGTGCCAGCAGCCGACTAGCGGGGCCTCAAGAGACCCAGTACTTC. This encodes CASSRLAGPQETQYF.

CDR3 sequence: CASGRSGGDEQFF. CDR3 DNA sequence: TGTGCCAGCGGAAGATCCGGCGGGGATGAGCAGTTCTTC. This chain joins TRBV5-8 and TRBJ2-1; D possibly corresponds to TRBD2 (6 bases). The CDR3 contains 13 residues. V lost 7 bases and J lost 8, with 16 bases in between. Germline-derived CDR1 and CDR2 are SGHTS and YDEGEE.

The chain joins TRBV5-1 to TRBJ2-3; 7 positions match TRBD1. Trimming took 1 base from V and 14 from J; bases not matched to a gene: 4. Germline CDR1 is SGHRS and CDR2 is YFSETQ. CDR3 size: 11 residues. The CDR3 sequence: CASSLRDSTYF. The DNA for the CDR3 is TGCGCCAGCAGCTTGCGGGACAGCACGTATTTT.